This passage covers 10 T cell receptor beta chains from one sample sequenced in a study of beta chain features in type 1 diabetes. What was sequenced were expressed TCRB transcripts, since all of the isolated RNA had been reverse transcribed. This table comes from immunoSEQ multiplex PCR, and its TCRdb copy is limited to in-frame clones, with some not included. The repertoire consists of about 320,000 clones, with around 13% occurring once and the leading ten covering over 5.5%. Sequences were obtained from central memory CD4+ T cells from blood. The receptors originated from a man aged 30-40 years in good health.

As for this clone: Other DNA sequences in this sample translate to the same CDR3. The rearrangement links TRBV5-1 to TRBJ1-5; 7 nucleotides align to TRBD1. This CDR3 region has 13 residues. J lost 5 bases, V lost 4 bases, and 3 bases had no gene match. The germline gives CDR1 SGHRS, CDR2 YFSETQ. DNA of the CDR3: TGCGCCAGCAGCCGGACAGGCGATCAGCCCCAGCATTTT. It yields the protein CASSRTGDQPQHF.

This clone turned up a few times. The chain links TRBV11-3 to TRBJ2-5, with a possible D match to TRBD2 (6 bases). CDR3 length: 13 amino acids. Trimming took 5 bases from V and 7 from J, leaving 14 bases between them. The germline V gene has CDR1 SGHNT and CDR2 YENEEA. This chain's CDR3 is CASSTLGLSTQYF. The CDR3 nucleotides are TGTGCCAGCAGCACCCTGGGACTGTCGACCCAGTACTTC.

The J gene is TRBJ1-5, the V gene TRBV19; D is undetermined. This CDR3 has 17 residues. V was cut by 3 bases and J by 0 bases, with 15 bases left in between. Germline loops: CDR1 LNHDA, CDR2 SQIVND (reference sequence). The CDR3: CASSIPRQLYSNQPQHF. The CDR3 coding sequence is TGTGCCAGTAGTATTCCCCGACAACTTTATAGCAATCAGCCCCAGCATTTT. Full variable domain (rest looked up from reference TRBV19 and TRBJ1-5): DGGITQSPKYLFRKEGQNVTLSCEQNLNHDAMYWYRQDPGQGLRLIYYSQIVNDFQKGDIAEGYSVSREKKESFPLTVTSAQKNPTAFYLCASSIPRQLYSNQPQHFGDGTRLSIL.

A few counts support this clone. V gene TRBV19 combines with J gene TRBJ2-2; D is possibly TRBD1 (6 bases). V was pared by 3 bases and J by 4 bases, with 12 bases between. The CDR3 runs 15 residues. Germline CDR1 LNHDA, CDR2 SQIVND (reference sequence). The CDR3 bases are TGTGCCAGTAGTATGGGACGACAGGCCACCGGGGAGCTGTTTTTT. Encoded protein: CASSMGRQATGELFF.

DNA of the CDR3: TGTGCCTGGAGCGGGGCACCCTATGGCTACACCTTC. This sequence encodes CAWSGAPYGYTF. V is TRBV30 and J is TRBJ1-2; perhaps TRBD1 as D (5 bases). CDR1 and CDR2 from the germline V gene are GTSNPN and SVGIG (reference sequence). Trimming took 3 bases from V and 4 from J, leaving 9 bases between them. The CDR3 is 12 amino acids.

V and J are TRBV5-4 and TRBJ1-1; a possible D gene is TRBD1 (5 bases). Germline lookup yields CDR1 SGHNT and CDR2 YYREEE (reference sequence). The germline V and J ends were trimmed by 0 bases and 5 bases, with 11 bases remaining between them. The length of the CDR3 is 14 residues. The CDR3 protein is CASSLETAWTEAFF. CDR3 DNA sequence: TGTGCCAGCAGCTTGGAGACAGCTTGGACTGAAGCTTTCTTT.

This clone appeared once. The V and J genes are TRBV5-8 and TRBJ2-3, with D possibly TRBD1 on 6 matching bases. This CDR3 is 13 amino acids long. Trimming pared 4 bases from V and 7 bases from J, leaving 13 bases between. Germline V gene sequence: CDR1 SGHTS, CDR2 YDEGEE. For the CDR3, the DNA is TGTGCCAGCAGCCTCTACAGGGAGCATACGCAGTATTTT. This sequence encodes CASSLYREHTQYF.

There are a few counts of this clone. V is TRBV7-6 and J is TRBJ2-7; the match to TRBD1 covers 7 bases. The CDR3 spans 14 residues. V was pared by 5 bases and J by 3 bases, with 7 bases of the junction left unmatched. Germline CDR1 and CDR2: SGHVS and FNYEAQ. This CDR3 reads CASSIQGPLYEQYF. The CDR3 nucleotides are TGTGCCAGCAGCATACAGGGGCCACTCTACGAGCAGTACTTC.

This clone appeared many times. The identical CDR3 is also encoded by other nucleotide sequences in the sample. The chain couples TRBV5-1 to TRBJ2-1, with TRBD2 matching over 7 bases. This CDR3 has 16 residues. Germline V gene data show CDR1 as SGHRS and CDR2 as YFSETQ. The V gene end was trimmed by 0 bases and the J gene end by 2 bases; junction bases not matched to a gene: 5. DNA for the CDR3: TGCGCCAGCAGCTTGGGGCGGGAGTCTACCTACAATGAGCAGTTCTTC. Protein: CASSLGRESTYNEQFF.

This clone has a count of ten or more. The chain links TRBV14 to TRBJ2-3, with a tentative D call TRBD2 (6 bases). Germline CDR1 is SGHDN and CDR2 is FVKESK. V was trimmed by 2 bases and J by 1 base, leaving 10 bases between them. CDR3 size: 15 residues. The CDR3 loop reads CASSQTRLGTDTQYF. The CDR3 nucleotides are TGTGCCAGCAGCCAAACTCGACTAGGCACAGATACGCAGTATTTT.